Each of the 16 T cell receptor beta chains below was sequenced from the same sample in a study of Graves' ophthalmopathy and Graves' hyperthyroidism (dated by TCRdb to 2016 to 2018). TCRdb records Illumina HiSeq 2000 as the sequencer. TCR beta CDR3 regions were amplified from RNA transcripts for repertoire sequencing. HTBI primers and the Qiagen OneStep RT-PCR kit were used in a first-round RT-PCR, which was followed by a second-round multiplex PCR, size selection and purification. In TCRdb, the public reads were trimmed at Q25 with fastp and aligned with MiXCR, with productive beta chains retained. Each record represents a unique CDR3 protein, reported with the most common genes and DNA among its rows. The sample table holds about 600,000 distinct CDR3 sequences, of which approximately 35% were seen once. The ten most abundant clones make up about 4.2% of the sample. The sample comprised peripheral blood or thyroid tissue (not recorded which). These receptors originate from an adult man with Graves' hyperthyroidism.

The CDR3 sequence is CASSLRPGPGHEQYF. DNA of the CDR3: TGTGCCAGCAGCTTACGGCCGGGACCCGGCCACGAGCAGTACTTC. The rearrangement joins TRBV7-2 to TRBJ2-7; perhaps D is TRBD1 or TRBD2 (5 bases each). Germline V gene lookup returns CDR1 SGHTA and CDR2 FQGNSA. The CDR3 has 15 residues. V was trimmed by 2 bases and J by 5 bases, leaving 16 bases between them.

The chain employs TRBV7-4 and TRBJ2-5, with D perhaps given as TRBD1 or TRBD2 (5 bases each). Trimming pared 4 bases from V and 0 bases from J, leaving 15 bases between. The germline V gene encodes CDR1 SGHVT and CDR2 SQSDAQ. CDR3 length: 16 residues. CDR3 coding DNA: TGTGCCAGCAGCTCCGTGGGGGACGCTTACCAAGAGACCCAGTACTTC. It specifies CASSSVGDAYQETQYF.

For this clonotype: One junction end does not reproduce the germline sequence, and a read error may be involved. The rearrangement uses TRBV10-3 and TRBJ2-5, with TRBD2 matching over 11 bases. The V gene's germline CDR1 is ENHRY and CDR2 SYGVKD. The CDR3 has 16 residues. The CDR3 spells CVIRRPGLAVQETQYF. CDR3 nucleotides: TGTGTCATCAGGCGGCCGGGACTAGCGGTCCAAGAGACCCAGTACTTC.

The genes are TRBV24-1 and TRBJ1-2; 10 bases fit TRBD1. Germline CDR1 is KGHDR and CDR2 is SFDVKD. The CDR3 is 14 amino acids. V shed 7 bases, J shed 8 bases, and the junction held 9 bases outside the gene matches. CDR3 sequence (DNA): TGTGCCACCAGGCCCTCGGGACAGGGGCCGGGCTACACCTTC. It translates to CATRPSGQGPGYTF.

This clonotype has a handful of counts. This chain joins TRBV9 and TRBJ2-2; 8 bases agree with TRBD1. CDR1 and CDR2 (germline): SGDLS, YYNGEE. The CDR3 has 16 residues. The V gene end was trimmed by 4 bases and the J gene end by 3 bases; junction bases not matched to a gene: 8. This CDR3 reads CASSPNPGQDTGELFF. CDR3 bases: TGTGCCAGCAGCCCCAACCCGGGACAGGACACCGGGGAGCTGTTTTTT.

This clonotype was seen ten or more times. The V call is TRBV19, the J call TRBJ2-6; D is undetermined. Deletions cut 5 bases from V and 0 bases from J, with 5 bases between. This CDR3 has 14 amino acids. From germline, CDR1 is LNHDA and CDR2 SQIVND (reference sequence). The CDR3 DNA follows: TGTGCCAGTAGTTACGCCTCTGGGGCCAACGTCCTGACTTTC. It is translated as CASSYASGANVLTF.

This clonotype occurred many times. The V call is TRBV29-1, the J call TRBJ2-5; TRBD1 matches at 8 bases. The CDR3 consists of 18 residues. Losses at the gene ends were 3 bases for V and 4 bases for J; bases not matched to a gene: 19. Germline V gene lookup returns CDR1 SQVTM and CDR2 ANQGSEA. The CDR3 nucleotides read TGCAGCGTTGAGTTGCCTCAGGGGGCCAGGCCCCAGGGAGAGACCCAGTACTTC. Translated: CSVELPQGARPQGETQYF.

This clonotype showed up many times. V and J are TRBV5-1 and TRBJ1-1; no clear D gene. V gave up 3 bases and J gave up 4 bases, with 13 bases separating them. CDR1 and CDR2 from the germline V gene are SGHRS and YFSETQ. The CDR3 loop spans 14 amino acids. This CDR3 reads CASSSSREGTEAFF. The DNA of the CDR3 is TGCGCCAGCAGCTCGTCCCGGGAGGGCACTGAAGCTTTCTTT.

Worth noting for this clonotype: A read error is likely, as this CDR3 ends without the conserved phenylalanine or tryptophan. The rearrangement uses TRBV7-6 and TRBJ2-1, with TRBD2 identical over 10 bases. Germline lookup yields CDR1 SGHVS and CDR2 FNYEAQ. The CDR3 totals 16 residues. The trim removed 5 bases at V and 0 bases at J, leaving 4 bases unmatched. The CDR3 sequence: CASSLSGGASYNEQFL. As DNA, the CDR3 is TGTGCCAGCAGCCTCAGCGGGGGGGCCTCCTACAATGAGCAGTTCCTC.

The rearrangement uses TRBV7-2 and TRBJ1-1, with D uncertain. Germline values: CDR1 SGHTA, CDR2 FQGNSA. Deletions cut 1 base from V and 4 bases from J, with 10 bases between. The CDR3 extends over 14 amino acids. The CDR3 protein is CASSLVGEPTEAFF. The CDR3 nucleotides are TGTGCCAGCAGCTTAGTAGGTGAACCCACTGAAGCTTTCTTT. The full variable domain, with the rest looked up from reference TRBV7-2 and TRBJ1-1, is GAGVSQSPSNKVTEKGKDVELRCDPISGHTALYWYRQSLGQGLEFLIYFQGNSAPDKSGLPSDRFSAERTGGSVSTLTIQRTQQEDSAVYLCASSLVGEPTEAFFGQGTRLTVV.

The chain's CDR3 is CASRSASRGVFF. The CDR3 coding sequence is TGTGCCAGCAGGTCCGCTTCCCGGGGGGTGTTTTTT. The chain combines TRBV7-8 with TRBJ2-2; 7 bases align to TRBD2. The CDR3 length is 12 residues. Germline-derived CDR1 and CDR2 are SGHVS and FQNEAQ. J gave up 15 bases and V 6 bases, and 10 bases lay outside the gene matches.

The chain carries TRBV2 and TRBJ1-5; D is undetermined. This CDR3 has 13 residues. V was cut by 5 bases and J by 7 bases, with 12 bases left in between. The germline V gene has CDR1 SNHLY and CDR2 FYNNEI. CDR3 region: CASSLSTRQPQHF. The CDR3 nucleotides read TGTGCCAGCAGTTTGTCGACCCGGCAGCCCCAGCATTTT.

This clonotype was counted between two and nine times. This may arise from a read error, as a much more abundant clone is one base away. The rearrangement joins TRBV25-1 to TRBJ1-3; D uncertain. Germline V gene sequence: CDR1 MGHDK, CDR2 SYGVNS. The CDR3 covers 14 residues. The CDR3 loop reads CAGSQGDSGNTIYF. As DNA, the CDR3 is TGTGCCGGCAGCCAAGGAGACTCTGGAAACACCATATATTTT.

In DNA, the CDR3 is TGTGCCAGCTCACCGTTGGGGACAGGGGGACGGTACCGCTATGGCTACACCTTC. Translated: CASSPLGTGGRYRYGYTF. The chain carries TRBV25-1 and TRBJ1-2; TRBD1 agrees at 11 bases. CDR1 and CDR2 from the germline V gene are MGHDK and SYGVNS. V dropped 8 bases and J dropped 4; count of bases not matched to a gene: 18. The CDR3 loop spans 18 amino acids.

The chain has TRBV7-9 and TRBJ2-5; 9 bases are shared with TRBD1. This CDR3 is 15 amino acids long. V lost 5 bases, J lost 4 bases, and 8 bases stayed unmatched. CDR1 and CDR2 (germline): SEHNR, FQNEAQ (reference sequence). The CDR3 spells CASSQSRTGAETQYF. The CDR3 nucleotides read TGTGCCAGCAGCCAGTCGCGGACAGGGGCAGAGACCCAGTACTTC. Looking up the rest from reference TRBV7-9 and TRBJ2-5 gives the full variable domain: DTGVSQNPRHKITKRGQNVTFRCDPISEHNRLYWYRQTLGQGPEFLTYFQNEAQLEKSRLLSDRFSAERPKGSFSTLEIQRTEQGDSAMYLCASSQSRTGAETQYFGPGTRLLVL.

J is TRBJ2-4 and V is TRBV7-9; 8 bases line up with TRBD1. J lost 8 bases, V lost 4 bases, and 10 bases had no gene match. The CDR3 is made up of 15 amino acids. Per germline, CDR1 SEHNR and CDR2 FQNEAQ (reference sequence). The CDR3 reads CASSSSGTGGDIQYF. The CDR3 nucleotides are TGTGCCAGCAGCTCCTCCGGGACAGGTGGGGACATTCAGTACTTC.